This TCR beta chain came from a study of T cell responses to AZD1222 COVID-19 vaccine. Broader study findings: Across spike, vaccine-associated CD4 TCRs were found, dominant at 160-218 and 743-854.

CDR3 length: 13 residues. Method: immunoSEQ multiplex PCR; TCRdb's copy keeps in-frame clones and lacks some. The sample carries 140,000 to 150,000 clones, 92% recorded once. Notes on this clone: The antigen remains undetermined.

Source: peripheral blood, taken 28 days after the second AZD1222 dose. The TCR comes from an adult who received the AZD1222 COVID-19 vaccine. The chain links TRBV21-1 to TRBJ2-3; the listed D gene, TRBD1, was not tested against the DNA. TRBV21-1 counts as a pseudogene. The CDR3 DNA reads as TGTGCCAGCAGCAGACAGGGGGCAGATACGCAGTATTTT. This gives the protein CASSRQGADTQYF.